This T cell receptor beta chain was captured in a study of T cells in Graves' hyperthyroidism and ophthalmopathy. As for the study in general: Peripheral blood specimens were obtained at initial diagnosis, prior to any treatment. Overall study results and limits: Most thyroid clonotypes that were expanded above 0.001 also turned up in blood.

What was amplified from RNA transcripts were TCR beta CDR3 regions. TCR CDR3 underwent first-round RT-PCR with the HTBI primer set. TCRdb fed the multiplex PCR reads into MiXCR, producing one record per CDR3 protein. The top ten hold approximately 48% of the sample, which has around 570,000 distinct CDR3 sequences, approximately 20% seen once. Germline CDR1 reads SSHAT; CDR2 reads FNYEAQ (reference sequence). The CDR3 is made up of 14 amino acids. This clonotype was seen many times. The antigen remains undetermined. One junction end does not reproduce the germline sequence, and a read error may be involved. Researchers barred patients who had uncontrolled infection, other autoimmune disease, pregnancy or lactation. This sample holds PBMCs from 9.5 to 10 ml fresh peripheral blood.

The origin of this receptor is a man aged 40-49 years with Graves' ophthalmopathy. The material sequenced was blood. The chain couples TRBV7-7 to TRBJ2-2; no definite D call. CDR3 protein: CASSRTVNTGELFF. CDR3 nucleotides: TGTGCTAGCAGCCGGACGGTGAACACCGGGGAGCTGTTTTTT.